This T cell receptor beta chain was sequenced during a study of cytotoxic CD8 clonotypes in ibrutinib-treated CLL. Sequenced by immunoSEQ multiplex PCR; TCRdb stores in-frame clones only, minus some. The sample carries about 140,000 clones, approximately 80% recorded once. Material: PBMCs, obtained after 36 months of ibrutinib treatment. The sequence was collected from a human donor with chronic lymphocytic leukemia.

CDR3 coding DNA: TGCAGTGCTAGAGTGGGTGGGACCCAGTACTTC. Its translation: CSARVGGTQYF. The chain combines TRBV20-1 with TRBJ2-5; D is uncertain. CDR3 length equals 11 residues. Germline V gives CDR1 DFQATT, CDR2 SNEGSKA (reference sequence). Trimming pared 1 base from V and 7 bases from J, leaving 7 bases between.